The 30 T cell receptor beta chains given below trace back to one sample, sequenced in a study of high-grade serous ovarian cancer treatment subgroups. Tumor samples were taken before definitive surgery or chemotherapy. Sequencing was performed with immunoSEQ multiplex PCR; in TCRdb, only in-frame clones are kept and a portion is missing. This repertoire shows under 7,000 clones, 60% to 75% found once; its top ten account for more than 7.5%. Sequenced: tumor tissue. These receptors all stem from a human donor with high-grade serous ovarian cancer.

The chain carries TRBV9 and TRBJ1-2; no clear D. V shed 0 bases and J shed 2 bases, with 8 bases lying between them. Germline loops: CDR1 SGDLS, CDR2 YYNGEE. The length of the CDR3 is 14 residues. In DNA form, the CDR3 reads TGTGCCAGCAGCGTAGTAGCGGCGAACTATGGCTACACCTTC. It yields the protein CASSVVAANYGYTF.

The CDR3 DNA reads TGTGCCAGCTCACTCGGGGACAGGGGGCCCCCCGTTGGCTACACCTTC. The encoded protein is CASSLGDRGPPVGYTF. The genes are TRBV18 and TRBJ1-2, with 12 bases fitting TRBD1. The J segment lost 7 bases and the V segment lost 4 bases, leaving 10 bases of the junction unmatched. CDR3 length equals 16 residues. Germline V gene data show CDR1 as KGHSH and CDR2 as LQKENI.

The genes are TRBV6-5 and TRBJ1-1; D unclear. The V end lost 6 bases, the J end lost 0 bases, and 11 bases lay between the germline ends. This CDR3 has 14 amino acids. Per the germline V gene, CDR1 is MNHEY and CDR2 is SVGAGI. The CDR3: CASRSGSLNTEAFF. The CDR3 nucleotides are TGTGCCAGCAGGTCGGGCAGCCTGAACACTGAAGCTTTCTTT.

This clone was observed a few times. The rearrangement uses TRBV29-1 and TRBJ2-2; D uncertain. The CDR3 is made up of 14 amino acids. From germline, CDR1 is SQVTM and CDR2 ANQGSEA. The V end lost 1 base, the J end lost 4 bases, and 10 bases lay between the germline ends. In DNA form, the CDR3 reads TGCAGCGTTGAAGGCGGCATCTCCACCGGGGAGCTGTTTTTT. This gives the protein CSVEGGISTGELFF.

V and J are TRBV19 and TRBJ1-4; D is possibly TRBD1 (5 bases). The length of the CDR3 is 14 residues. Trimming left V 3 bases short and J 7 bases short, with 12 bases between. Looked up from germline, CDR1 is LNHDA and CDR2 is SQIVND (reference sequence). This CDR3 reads CASSIAGQGEKLFF. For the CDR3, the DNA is TGTGCCAGTAGTATTGCCGGGCAGGGTGAAAAACTGTTTTTT.

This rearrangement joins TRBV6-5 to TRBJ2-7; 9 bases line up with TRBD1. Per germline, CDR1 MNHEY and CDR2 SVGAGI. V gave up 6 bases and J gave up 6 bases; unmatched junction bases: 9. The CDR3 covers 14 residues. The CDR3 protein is CASSPGTGLIEQYF. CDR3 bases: TGTGCCAGCAGCCCCGGGACAGGGCTAATCGAGCAGTACTTC.

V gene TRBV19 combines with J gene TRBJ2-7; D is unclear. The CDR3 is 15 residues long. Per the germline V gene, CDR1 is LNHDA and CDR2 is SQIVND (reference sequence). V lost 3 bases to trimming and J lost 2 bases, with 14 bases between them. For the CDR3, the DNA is TGTGCCAGTAGTATTGGGCCACAATACCCCTACGAGCAGTACTTC. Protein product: CASSIGPQYPYEQYF.

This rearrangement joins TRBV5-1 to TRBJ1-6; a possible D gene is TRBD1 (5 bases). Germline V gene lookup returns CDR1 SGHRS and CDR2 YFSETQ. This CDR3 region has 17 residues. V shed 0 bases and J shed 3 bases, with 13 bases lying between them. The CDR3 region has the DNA TGCGCCAGCAGCTTGGTAGAGGGGACCCTCTATAATTCACCCCTCCACTTT. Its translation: CASSLVEGTLYNSPLHF.

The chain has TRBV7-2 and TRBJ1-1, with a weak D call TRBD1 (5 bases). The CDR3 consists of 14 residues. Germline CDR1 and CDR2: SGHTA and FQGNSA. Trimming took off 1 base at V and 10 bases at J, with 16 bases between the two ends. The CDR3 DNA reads TGTGCCAGCAGCTTAGAATATGGGGACCCGGGAGCTTTCTTT. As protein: CASSLEYGDPGAFF.

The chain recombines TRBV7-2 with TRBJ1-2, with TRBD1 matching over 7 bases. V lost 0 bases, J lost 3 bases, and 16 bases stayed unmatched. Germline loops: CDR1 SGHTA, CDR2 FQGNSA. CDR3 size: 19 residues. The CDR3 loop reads CASSLAATPTGKGDYGYTF. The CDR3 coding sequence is TGTGCCAGCAGCTTAGCGGCTACCCCGACAGGGAAGGGTGACTATGGCTACACCTTC.

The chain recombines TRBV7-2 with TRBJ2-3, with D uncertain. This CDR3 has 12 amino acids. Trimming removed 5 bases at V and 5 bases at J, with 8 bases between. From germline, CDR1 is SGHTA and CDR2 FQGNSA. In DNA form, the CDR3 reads TGTGCCAGCAGCCCTACGTTAGATACGCAGTATTTT. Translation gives CASSPTLDTQYF.

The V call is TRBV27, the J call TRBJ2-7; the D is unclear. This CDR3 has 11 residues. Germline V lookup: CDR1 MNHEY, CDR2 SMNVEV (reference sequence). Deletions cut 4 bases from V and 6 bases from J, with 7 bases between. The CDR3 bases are TGTGCCAGCAGTTCCCCTGGCGAGCAGTACTTC. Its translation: CASSSPGEQYF.

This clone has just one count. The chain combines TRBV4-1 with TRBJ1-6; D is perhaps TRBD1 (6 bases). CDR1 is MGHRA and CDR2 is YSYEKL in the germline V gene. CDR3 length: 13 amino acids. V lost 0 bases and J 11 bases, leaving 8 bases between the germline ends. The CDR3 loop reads CASSQEQGTPLHF. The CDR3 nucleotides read TGCGCCAGCAGCCAAGAGCAGGGGACACCCCTCCACTTT.

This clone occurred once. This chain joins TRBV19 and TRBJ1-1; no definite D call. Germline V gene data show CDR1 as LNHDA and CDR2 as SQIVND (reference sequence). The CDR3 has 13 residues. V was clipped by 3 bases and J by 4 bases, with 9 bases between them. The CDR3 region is CASSIRAGTEAFF. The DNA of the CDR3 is TGTGCCAGTAGTATTAGGGCGGGCACTGAAGCTTTCTTT.

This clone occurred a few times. The CDR3, as DNA: TGTGCCAGCTCACCAGGGACAGGGTCTTATGGCTACACCTTC. Amino acid sequence: CASSPGTGSYGYTF. J is TRBJ1-2 and V is TRBV18; 9 nucleotides match TRBD1. Germline CDR1 reads KGHSH; CDR2 reads LQKENI. This CDR3 contains 14 residues. The V gene end was trimmed by 2 bases and the J gene end by 5 bases; junction bases not matched to a gene: 3. The whole variable domain, remainder taken from reference TRBV18 and TRBJ1-2, is NAGVMQNPRHLVRRRGQEARLRCSPMKGHSHVYWYRQLPEEGLKFMVYLQKENIIDESGMPKERFSAEFPKEGPSILRIQQVVRGDSAAYFCASSPGTGSYGYTFGSGTRLTVV.

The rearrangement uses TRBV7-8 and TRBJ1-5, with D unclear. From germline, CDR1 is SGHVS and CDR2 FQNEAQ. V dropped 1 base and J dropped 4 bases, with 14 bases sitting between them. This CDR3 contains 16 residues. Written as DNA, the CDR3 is TGTGCCAGCAGCTTAGGACGGCGACGGTTGAATCAGCCCCAGCATTTT. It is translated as CASSLGRRRLNQPQHF.

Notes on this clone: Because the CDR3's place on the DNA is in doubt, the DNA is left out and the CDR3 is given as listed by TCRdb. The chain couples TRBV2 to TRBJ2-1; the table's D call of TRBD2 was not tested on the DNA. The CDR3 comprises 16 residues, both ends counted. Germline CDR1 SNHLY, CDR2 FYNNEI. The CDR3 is CASSTSRGGTYNEQFF.

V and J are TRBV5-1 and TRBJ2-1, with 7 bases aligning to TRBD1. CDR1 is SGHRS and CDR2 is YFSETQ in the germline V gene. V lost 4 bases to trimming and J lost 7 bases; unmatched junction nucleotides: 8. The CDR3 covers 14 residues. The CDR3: CASSILGQANEQFF. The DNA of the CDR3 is TGCGCCAGCAGCATCTTAGGACAGGCGAATGAGCAGTTCTTC.

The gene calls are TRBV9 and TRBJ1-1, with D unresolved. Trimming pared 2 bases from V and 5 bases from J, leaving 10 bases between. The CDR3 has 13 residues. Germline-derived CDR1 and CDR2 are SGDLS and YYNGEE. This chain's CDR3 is CASSVDIGTEAFF. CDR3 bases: TGTGCCAGCAGCGTTGACATAGGAACTGAAGCTTTCTTT.

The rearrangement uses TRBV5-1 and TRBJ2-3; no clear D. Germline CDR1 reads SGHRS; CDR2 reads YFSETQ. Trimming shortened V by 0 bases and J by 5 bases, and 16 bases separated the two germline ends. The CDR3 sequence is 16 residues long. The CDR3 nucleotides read TGCGCCAGCAGCTTGGGAGTGACATCCCTGGGAGATACGCAGTATTTT. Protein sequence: CASSLGVTSLGDTQYF.

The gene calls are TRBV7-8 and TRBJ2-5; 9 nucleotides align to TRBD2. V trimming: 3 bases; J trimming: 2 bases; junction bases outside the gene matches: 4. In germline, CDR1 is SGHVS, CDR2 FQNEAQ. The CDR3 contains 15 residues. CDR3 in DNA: TGTGCCAGCAGCTTCATTCTAGCGGGACAAGAGACCCAGTACTTC. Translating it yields CASSFILAGQETQYF.

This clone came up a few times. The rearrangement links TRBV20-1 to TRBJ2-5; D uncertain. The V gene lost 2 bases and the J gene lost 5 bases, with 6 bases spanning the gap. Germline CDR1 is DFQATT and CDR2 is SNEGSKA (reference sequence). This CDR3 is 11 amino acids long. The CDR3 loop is CSARHSETQYF. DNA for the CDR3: TGCAGTGCTAGACATTCGGAGACCCAGTACTTC.

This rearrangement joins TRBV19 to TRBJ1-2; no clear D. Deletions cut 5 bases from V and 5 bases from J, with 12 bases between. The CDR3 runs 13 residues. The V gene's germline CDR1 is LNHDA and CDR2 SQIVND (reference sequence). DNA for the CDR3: TGTGCCAGTAGTCCCGGGCCGAATTATGGCTACACCTTC. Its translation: CASSPGPNYGYTF.

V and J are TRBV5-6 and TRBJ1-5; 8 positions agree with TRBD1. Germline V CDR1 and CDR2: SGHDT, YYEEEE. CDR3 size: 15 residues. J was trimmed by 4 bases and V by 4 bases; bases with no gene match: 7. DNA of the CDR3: TGTGCCAGCAGCGCGACAGGGGCTCCAAATCAGCCCCAGCATTTT. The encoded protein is CASSATGAPNQPQHF.

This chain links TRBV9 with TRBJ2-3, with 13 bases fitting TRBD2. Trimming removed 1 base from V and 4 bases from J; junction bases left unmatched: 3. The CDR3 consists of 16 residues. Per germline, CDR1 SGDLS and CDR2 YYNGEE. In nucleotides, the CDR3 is TGTGCCAGCAGCGTATTGACTAGCGGGGGGTCAGATACGCAGTATTTT. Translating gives CASSVLTSGGSDTQYF. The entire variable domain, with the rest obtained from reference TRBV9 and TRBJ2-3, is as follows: DSGVTQTPKHLITATGQRVTLRCSPRSGDLSVYWYQQSLDQGLQFLIQYYNGEERAKGNILERFSAQQFPDLHSELNLSSLELGDSALYFCASSVLTSGGSDTQYFGPGTRLTVL.

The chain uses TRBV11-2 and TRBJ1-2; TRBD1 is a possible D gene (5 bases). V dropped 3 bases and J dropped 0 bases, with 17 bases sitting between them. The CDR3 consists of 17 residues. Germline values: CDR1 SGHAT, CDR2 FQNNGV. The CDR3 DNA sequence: TGTGCCAGCAGCTTGGGGCACCTACTTTTAGCTAACTATGGCTACACCTTC. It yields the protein CASSLGHLLLANYGYTF.

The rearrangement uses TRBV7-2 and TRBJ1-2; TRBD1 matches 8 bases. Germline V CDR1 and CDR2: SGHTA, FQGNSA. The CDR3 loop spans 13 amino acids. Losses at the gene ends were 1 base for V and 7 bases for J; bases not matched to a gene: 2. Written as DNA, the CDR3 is TGTGCCAGCAGCTTAGACAGGGGGGGTGGCTACACCTTC. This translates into CASSLDRGGGYTF. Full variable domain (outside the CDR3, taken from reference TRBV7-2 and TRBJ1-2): GAGVSQSPSNKVTEKGKDVELRCDPISGHTALYWYRQSLGQGLEFLIYFQGNSAPDKSGLPSDRFSAERTGGSVSTLTIQRTQQEDSAVYLCASSLDRGGGYTFGSGTRLTVV.

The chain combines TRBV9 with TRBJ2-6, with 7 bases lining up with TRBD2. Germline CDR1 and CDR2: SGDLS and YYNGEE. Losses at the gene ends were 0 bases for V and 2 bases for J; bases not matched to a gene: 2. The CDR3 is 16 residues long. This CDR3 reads CASSVGGGAGANVLTF. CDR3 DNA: TGTGCCAGCAGCGTAGGTGGGGGGGCTGGGGCCAACGTCCTGACTTTC.

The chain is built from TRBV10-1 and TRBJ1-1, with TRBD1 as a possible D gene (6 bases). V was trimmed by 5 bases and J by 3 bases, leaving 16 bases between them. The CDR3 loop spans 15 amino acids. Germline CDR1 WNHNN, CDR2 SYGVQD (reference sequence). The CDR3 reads CASSPQGRVDTEAFF. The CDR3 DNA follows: TGCGCCAGCAGTCCCCAGGGGAGGGTGGACACTGAAGCTTTCTTT.

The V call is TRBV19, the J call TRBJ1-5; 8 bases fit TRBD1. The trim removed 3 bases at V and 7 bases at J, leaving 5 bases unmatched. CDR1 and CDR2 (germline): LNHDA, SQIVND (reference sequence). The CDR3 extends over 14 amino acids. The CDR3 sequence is CASSIQGAKQPQHF. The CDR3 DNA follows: TGTGCCAGTAGTATCCAGGGGGCAAAACAGCCCCAGCATTTT.